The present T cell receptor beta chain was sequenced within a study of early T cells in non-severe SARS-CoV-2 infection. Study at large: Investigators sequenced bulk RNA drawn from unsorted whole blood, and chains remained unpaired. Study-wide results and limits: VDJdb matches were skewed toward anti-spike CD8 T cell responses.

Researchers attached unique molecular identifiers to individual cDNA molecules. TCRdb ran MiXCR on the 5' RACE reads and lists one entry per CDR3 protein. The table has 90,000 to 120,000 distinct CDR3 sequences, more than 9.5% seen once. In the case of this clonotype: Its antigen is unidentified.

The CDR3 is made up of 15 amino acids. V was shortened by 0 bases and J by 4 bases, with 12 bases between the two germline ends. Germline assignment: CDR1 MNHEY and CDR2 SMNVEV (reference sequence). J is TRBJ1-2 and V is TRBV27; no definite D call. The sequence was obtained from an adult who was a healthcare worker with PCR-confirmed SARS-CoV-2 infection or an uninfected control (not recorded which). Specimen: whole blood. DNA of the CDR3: TGTGCCAGCAGTTTATCGGGCACCACCTCCTATGGCTACACCTTC. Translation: CASSLSGTTSYGYTF.